These 2 T cell receptor beta chains were all obtained from the same sample, sequenced in a study of cytomegalovirus exposure and HLA in healthy donors. It was with 60 Vbeta and 13 Jbeta primers that the PCR ran. TCRdb's copy holds only in-frame clones and misses some; the assay was immunoSEQ multiplex PCR. The table records some 130,000 clones, about two thirds of them present only once. Material for sequencing was PBMCs. These receptors were collected from a man in his forties or fifties in good health and CMV-seropositive.

This clone was observed once. J is TRBJ1-5 and V is TRBV2, with TRBD1 matching 10 bases. Losses at the gene ends were 6 bases for V and 9 bases for J; bases not matched to a gene: 8. CDR1 is SNHLY, CDR2 FYNNEI, per germline. This CDR3 is built from 14 residues. The CDR3 DNA reads TGTGCCAGCAGGCCCGGGACAGGGGAGTTGCCCCAGCATTTT. Amino acids: CASRPGTGELPQHF.

This clone was picked up one time. The gene calls are TRBV6-5 and TRBJ1-5, with unresolved D. Germline values: CDR1 MNHEY, CDR2 SVGAGI. Trimming stripped 2 bases from V and 5 bases from J, with 7 bases between. There are 13 residues in the CDR3. The chain's CDR3 is CASSYARDQPQHF. The DNA of the CDR3 is TGTGCCAGCAGTTACGCCCGAGATCAGCCCCAGCATTTT.